This TCR beta chain was retrieved from a study of patients and donors after allogeneic stem cell transplantation. TCRdb reprocessed the RT-PCR reads via MiXCR and lists one record per CDR3 protein. The sample has 900,000 to 1,000,000 distinct CDR3 sequences, over 15% seen once. The germline V and J ends were trimmed by 4 bases and 4 bases, with 9 bases remaining between them. From germline, CDR1 is MNHNS and CDR2 SASEGT. The CDR3 length is 13 residues. Sequencing input: blood, either unsorted or a sorted T cell fraction (not recorded which). The TCR sequence derives from a human donor who was either an allogeneic HSCT recipient or a stem cell or donor lymphocyte infusion donor (not recorded which). It is not recorded whose cells these are; they may come from a transplant donor. V is TRBV6-1 and J is TRBJ2-3; D assignment may be TRBD1 or TRBD2 (5 bases each). This CDR3 reads CASSAGPADTQYF. As DNA, the CDR3 is TGTGCCAGCAGTGCGGGGCCGGCAGATACGCAGTATTTT.